This TCR beta chain was sequenced in a study of CD8 T cells in Susac syndrome. Findings and caveats of the study: Where Susac syndrome CD4+ T cell repertoires were concerned, no clonal expansion was evident.

Sequencing of TCR beta drew on CD8+ and CD4+ T cells from blood. Patients with Susac syndrome met diagnostic criteria that were recently defined for definite or probable disease. Concerning this clonotype itself: Its target is not known.

With 3 bases removed from V and 0 bases from J, the gap between germline ends came to 12 bases. The CDR3 runs 16 residues. Germline CDR1 is LNHNV and CDR2 is YYDKDF (reference sequence). Random hexamers were used to reverse transcribe an amount of about 0.5 to 1 ug RNA. Multiplex immunoSEQ PCR targeted 54 Vbeta and 13 Jbeta TCR beta segments. TCRdb passed the immunoSEQ multiplex PCR reads through MiXCR, listing each CDR3 protein once. The sample lists some 150,000 distinct CDR3 sequences, just under 95% occurring once. The material sequenced was CD4+ T cells from PBMCs. The clonotype comes from a human donor with Susac syndrome. This chain joins TRBV15 and TRBJ2-4; D gene uncertain. The CDR3 sequence is CATSSVDLLAKNIQYF. CDR3 bases: TGTGCCACCAGCAGTGTGGACCTATTAGCCAAAAACATTCAGTACTTC.